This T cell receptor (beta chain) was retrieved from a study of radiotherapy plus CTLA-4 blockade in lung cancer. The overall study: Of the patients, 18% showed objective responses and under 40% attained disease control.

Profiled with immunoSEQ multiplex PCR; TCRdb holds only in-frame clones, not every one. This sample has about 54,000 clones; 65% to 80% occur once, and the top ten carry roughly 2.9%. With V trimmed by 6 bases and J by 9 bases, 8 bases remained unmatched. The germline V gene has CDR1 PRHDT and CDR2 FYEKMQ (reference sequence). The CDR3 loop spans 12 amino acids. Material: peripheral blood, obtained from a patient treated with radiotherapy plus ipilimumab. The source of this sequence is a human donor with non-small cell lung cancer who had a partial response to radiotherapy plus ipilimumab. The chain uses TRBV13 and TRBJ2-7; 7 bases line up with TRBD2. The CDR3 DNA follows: TGTGCCAGCAGTCTCAGCGGGGACGGGCAGTACTTC. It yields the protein CASSLSGDGQYF.